The source of this T cell receptor beta chain is a study of Ad26.COV2.S vaccination and SARS-CoV-2 variants. Study-wide results and caveats: The placebo group had lower spike-specific TCR breadth than the vaccine recipients did.

Regarding this clone: As yet, its antigen is unknown.

The assay was immunoSEQ multiplex PCR, and TCRdb's table has in-frame clones only and misses some. Of around 320,000 clones in the sample, around four fifths were seen once. The treatment here: about 20 received Ad26.COV2.S at low or high dose, single or two shots; 5 received placebo; per-sample allocation not given. Following the first vaccine or placebo injection, samples were taken on day 63. The CDR3 is 13 residues long. The germline gives CDR1 LNHDA, CDR2 SQIVND (reference sequence). Trimming removed 4 bases from V and 4 bases from J, with 10 bases in between. The material sequenced was peripheral blood, taken in a trial of Ad26.COV2.S vaccine versus placebo. V and J are TRBV19 and TRBJ1-2, with D maybe TRBD1 (5 bases). This clonotype was obtained from a person between 18 and 59 years old who received the Ad26.COV2.S COVID-19 vaccine or a placebo. The CDR3, as DNA: TGTGCCAGTAGTAAGACAGAACCCTATGGCTACACCTTC. Translation: CASSKTEPYGYTF.